Each of the 9 T cell receptor beta chains below was sequenced from the same sample in a study of cytomegalovirus exposure and HLA in healthy donors (TCRdb year 2017). Preparation of the library involved the immunoSEQ multiplex PCR assay. The multiplex PCR relied on a mix of 60 forward primers for TCR Vbeta segments and 13 reverse primers for TCR Jbeta segments. This immuneACCESS table, as held by TCRdb, lists in-frame sequences with V and J called but not all clones. Of the missing ones, under half trace to an unresolved V gene in checked studies; the others have no known cause. Across this sample there are 55,000 or so clones, with approximately 82% seen only once. The leading ten clones occupy 2.5% to 3% of the sample. Sequenced: PBMCs. Every receptor here comes from a man in his fifties in good health and CMV-seronegative.

This chain uses TRBV28 with TRBJ2-1; TRBD2 agrees at 9 bases. The J segment lost 8 bases and the V segment lost 3 bases, leaving 8 bases of the junction unmatched. Looked up from germline, CDR1 is MDHEN and CDR2 is SYDVKM. This CDR3 region has 15 residues. CDR3 coding DNA: TGTGCCAGCAGTTTTGTGCGGGGGGGCCTCTATGAGCAGTTCTTC. It codes for CASSFVRGGLYEQFF.

This chain uses TRBV29-1 with TRBJ1-2; TRBD1 matches 10 bases. Unmatched junction bases numbered 4, after V lost 6 bases and J lost 3 bases. The germline gives CDR1 SQVTM, CDR2 ANQGSEA. This CDR3 comprises 13 residues. CDR3 amino acids: CSVPGQGYYGYTF. The CDR3 coding sequence is TGCAGCGTCCCGGGACAGGGGTACTATGGCTACACCTTC.

This clone came up a few times. The CDR3 is CASSVTGKAPEAFF. The CDR3, as DNA: TGTGCCAGCAGTGTAACAGGGAAAGCCCCTGAAGCTTTCTTT. The chain is built from TRBV28 and TRBJ1-1; possible D gene TRBD1, 6 bases. Trimming took off 5 bases at V and 6 bases at J, with 16 bases between the two ends. This CDR3 contains 14 residues. Germline V gene sequence: CDR1 MDHEN, CDR2 SYDVKM. The variable domain in full, with the rest retrieved from reference TRBV28 and TRBJ1-1, is DVKVTQSSRYLVKRTGEKVFLECVQDMDHENMFWYRQDPGLGLRLIYFSYDVKMKEKGDIPEGYSVSREKKERFSLILESASTNQTSMYLCASSVTGKAPEAFFGQGTRLTVV.

This chain uses TRBV5-8 with TRBJ1-4; 8 bases agree with TRBD1. With V trimmed by 2 bases and J by 8 bases, 8 bases remained unmatched. Germline CDR1 reads SGHTS; CDR2 reads YDEGEE. This CDR3 is built from 15 residues. For the CDR3, the DNA is TGTGCCAGCAGCTTATTTCGGACAGGGTGGGAAAAACTGTTTTTT. Residues: CASSLFRTGWEKLFF.

The chain employs TRBV15 and TRBJ2-7; D is ambiguous. The germline CDR1 and CDR2 sequences are LNHNV and YYDKDF (reference sequence). The CDR3 length is 10 residues. V was pared by 7 bases and J by 3 bases, with 4 bases between. The CDR3 loop is CATTYYEQYF. The CDR3 region has the DNA TGTGCCACCACCTACTACGAGCAGTACTTC.

The CDR3 bases are TGTGCCAGCACCCCGGACTGGGGAAGCAATCAGCCCCAGCATTTT. This gives the protein CASTPDWGSNQPQHF. The chain links TRBV28 to TRBJ1-5; no firm D call. The germline V gene has CDR1 MDHEN and CDR2 SYDVKM. The CDR3 sequence is 15 residues long. Trimming removed 7 bases from V and 1 base from J, with 14 bases in between. Supplemented by reference TRBV28 and TRBJ1-5, the full variable domain reads DVKVTQSSRYLVKRTGEKVFLECVQDMDHENMFWYRQDPGLGLRLIYFSYDVKMKEKGDIPEGYSVSREKKERFSLILESASTNQTSMYLCASTPDWGSNQPQHFGDGTRLSIL.

V usage is TRBV11-2 and J usage is TRBJ1-6, with D hard to call. CDR3 length: 15 residues. Per germline, CDR1 SGHAT and CDR2 FQNNGV. V gave up 2 bases and J gave up 1 base, with 6 bases separating them. The CDR3 bases are TGTGCCAGCAGCTTATCGGGGTCCTATAATTCACCCCTCCACTTT. Translating gives CASSLSGSYNSPLHF.

The chain has TRBV5-1 and TRBJ2-1; 8 nucleotides match TRBD2. Germline V gene lookup returns CDR1 SGHRS and CDR2 YFSETQ. J gave up 9 bases and V 4 bases, and 9 bases lay outside the gene matches. CDR3 size: 14 residues. In DNA, the CDR3 is TGCGCCAGCAGCCCGCGGGGGGCCAAGGGTGAGCAGTTCTTC. Its protein product is CASSPRGAKGEQFF. The full variable domain, rest sourced from reference TRBV5-1 and TRBJ2-1, is KAGVTQTPRYLIKTRGQQVTLSCSPISGHRSVSWYQQTPGQGLQFLFEYFSETQRNKGNFPGRFSGRQFSNSRSEMNVSTLELGDSALYLCASSPRGAKGEQFFGPGTRLTVL.

CDR3 sequence (DNA): TGTGCCAGCAGCTCCCCTCTCTCTGGGGCCAACGTCCTGACTTTC. As protein: CASSSPLSGANVLTF. The chain employs TRBV7-3 and TRBJ2-6; the D is unclear. V was cut by 4 bases and J by 0 bases, with 7 bases left in between. Germline V gene lookup returns CDR1 SGHTA and CDR2 FQGTGA. The CDR3 has 15 residues.